This is a list of T cell receptor beta chains from one sample in a study of T cell responses to AZD1222 COVID-19 vaccine. Generated by immunoSEQ multiplex PCR, the TCRdb table keeps only in-frame clones and is missing some. The table has just under 85,000 clones, approximately 87% seen once. The sample was peripheral blood, taken on day 0 of AZD1222 vaccination. These receptors all come from an adult in good health. CDR3s include the opening cysteine and the closing phenylalanine or tryptophan. A D gene is named only where the DNA matches it firmly. Clone sizes are given selectively: once, few, many, or a class where the clone is expanded.

>.|TRBV9|15|.|TRBJ1-4
TGTGCCAGCAGCGTAGTAGTAGGGGCGAATGAAAAACTGTTTTTT
CASSVVVGANEKLFF
>.|TRBV5-1|14|.|TRBJ1-1
TGCGCCAGCAGCCCCAGCCTTCGGGACACTGAAGCTTTCTTT
CASSPSLRDTEAFF
>.|TRBV19|13|.|TRBJ1-4
TGTGCCAGTAGTATAGCGTCCGGGGGAAAACTGTTTTTT
CASSIASGGKLFF
>.|TRBV25-1|14|.|TRBJ2-3
TGTGCCAGCAGTGCAGACGGAAGCACAGATACGCAGTATTTT
CASSADGSTDTQYF
>TRBD1|TRBV7-6|16|.|TRBJ1-3
TGTGCCAGCAGCCAAGGACAGGGGGGCTCTGGAAACACCATATATTTT
CASSQGQGGSGNTIYF
>.|TRBV5-1|13|.|TRBJ2-5
TGCGCCAGCAGCTTGGGACAGAAAGAGACCCAGTACTTC
CASSLGQKETQYF
>.|TRBV6-1|17|.|TRBJ1-5
TGTGCCAGCAGTGAACAGTGGACGGTCTATAGCAATCAGCCCCAGCATTTT
CASSEQWTVYSNQPQHF
>TRBD1|TRBV11-3|14|once|TRBJ2-7
TGTGCCAGCAGCCAGTCGGGACAGGGAGGCGAGCAGTACTTC
CASSQSGQGGEQYF
>.|TRBV27|17|once|TRBJ1-4
TGTGCCAGCAGTTTGTATCTAGGGGGAATAAAACCTGAAAAACTGTTTTTT
CASSLYLGGIKPEKLFF
>.|TRBV28|14|.|TRBJ1-6
TGTGCCAGCAGTTTATCTGGGAATAATTCACCCCTCCACTTT
CASSLSGNNSPLHF
>.|TRBV7-8|16|.|TRBJ2-4
TGTGCCAGCAGCTTAGTAGGAGCGGGCGGCAAAAACATTCAGTACTTC
CASSLVGAGGKNIQYF
>.|TRBV2|15|.|TRBJ1-1
TGTGCCAGCAGTGAAGGACCGGGGGCCATCACTGAAGCTTTCTTT
CASSEGPGAITEAFF
>TRBD1|TRBV7-9|15|.|TRBJ1-1
TGTGCCAGCAGGTTTCAGGGGGAGAAGGGGACTGAAGCTTTCTTT
CASRFQGEKGTEAFF
>TRBD2|TRBV4-1|18|.|TRBJ2-1
TGCGCCAGCAGCCAAGAAGTATCCGGAGCTAGCGGGGGCGGGGAGCAGTTCTTC
CASSQEVSGASGGGEQFF
>.|TRBV11-1|13|.|TRBJ2-5
TGTGCCAGCAGCTTCGCCGGGGTGGAGACCCAGTACTTC
CASSFAGVETQYF
>TRBD1|TRBV27|14|.|TRBJ1-2
TGTGCCAGCAGTCCCCAGGGGGCAGACTATGGCTACACCTTC
CASSPQGADYGYTF
>.|TRBV30|13|.|TRBJ1-3
TGTGCCTGGACCAGGGGAGAAGGAAACACCATATATTTT
CAWTRGEGNTIYF
>.|TRBV18|14|.|TRBJ1-1
TGTGCCAGCTCACCACGTTCCGGGGTTCCTGAAGCTTTCTTT
CASSPRSGVPEAFF
>TRBD1|TRBV7-2|15|.|TRBJ1-2
TGTGCCAGCAGCTCAGCAGGGCAGGGGGTTTCTGGCTACACCTTC
CASSSAGQGVSGYTF
>.|TRBV7-9|15|.|TRBJ1-4
TGTGCCAGCAGCTTATCAGGGGTGAGGGGTGAAAAACTGTTTTTT
CASSLSGVRGEKLFF
>.|TRBV10-3|13|.|TRBJ2-3
TGTGCCACACATAGCGGCCCCACAGATACGCAGTATTTT
CATHSGPTDTQYF
>.|TRBV19|14|.|TRBJ1-1
TGTGCCAGTAGTATTGGGGTAACGAACACTGAAGCTTTCTTT
CASSIGVTNTEAFF
>.|TRBV30|12|.|TRBJ1-2
TGTGCCTGGAAGGAACAGGGACATGGCTACACCTTC
CAWKEQGHGYTF
>TRBD2|TRBV24-1|15|.|TRBJ2-1
TGTGCCACCAGTTTGGCACTAGCGGGGATTAATGAGCAGTTCTTC
CATSLALAGINEQFF
>.|TRBV2|15|.|TRBJ1-1
TGTGCCAGCACCTTAGAAGGACAGTTGAACACTGAAGCTTTCTTT
CASTLEGQLNTEAFF
>TRBD2|TRBV11-2|16|.|TRBJ2-3
TGTGCCAGCAGCTTTCGACTAGCGGGGGGCACAGATACGCAGTATTTT
CASSFRLAGGTDTQYF
>.|TRBV19|15|.|TRBJ2-2
TGTGCCAGTAGTATAGTTCAGGGGAACACCGGGGAGCTGTTTTTT
CASSIVQGNTGELFF
>.|TRBV6-5|12|.|TRBJ1-2
TGTGCCAGCTGGACGGCCAACTATGGCTACACCTTC
CASWTANYGYTF
>.|TRBV5-6|14|.|TRBJ1-6
TGTGCCAGCAGCTTGTGGCAGGCCGGGTCACCCCTCCACTTT
CASSLWQAGSPLHF
>.|TRBV7-6|16|.|TRBJ2-7
TGTGCCAGCAGCTTAGGGGGAGGGACAGGAGCCTACGAGCAGTACTTC
CASSLGGGTGAYEQYF
>.|TRBV6-5|11|.|TRBJ2-3
TGTGCAGCCTTGGCGGGGACTACGCAGTATTTT
CAALAGTTQYF
>.|TRBV10-2|15|.|TRBJ1-4
TGCGCCAGCAGTGAACCAGGGGAGACTAATGAAAAACTGTTTTTT
CASSEPGETNEKLFF
>TRBD1|TRBV4-1|17|.|TRBJ2-7
TGCGCCAGCAGCCAGGCGACCGGGACAGAGTTAGCCTACGAGCAGTACTTC
CASSQATGTELAYEQYF
>.|TRBV7-2|15|.|TRBJ1-4
TGTGCCAGCAGTCTCACAGGTCAAACTAATGAAAAACTGTTTTTT
CASSLTGQTNEKLFF
>TRBD2|TRBV18|16|.|TRBJ2-5
TGTGCCAGCTCACCTGGACTAGCGGGGGGCGAAGAGACCCAGTACTTC
CASSPGLAGGEETQYF
>.|TRBV6-5|14|.|TRBJ1-5
TGTGCCAGCAGTTATGACTGGACAGAAGCGTCCCAGCATTTT
CASSYDWTEASQHF
>TRBD1|TRBV19|15|.|TRBJ1-2
TGTGCCAGTACCACGGGGACAGGGGGCTCTGGCGGCTACACCTTC
CASTTGTGGSGGYTF
>.|TRBV28|11|.|TRBJ1-1
TGTGCCAGCGACAGGAACACTGAAGCTTTCTTT
CASDRNTEAFF
>.|TRBV7-2|13|.|TRBJ2-7
TGTGCCAGCAGCTTAGCGGGCTCCTACGAGCAGTACTTC
CASSLAGSYEQYF
>.|TRBV11-2|15|.|TRBJ2-7
TGTGCCAGCAGCTTAGATCTGGGCAGAACCTACGAGCAGTACTTC
CASSLDLGRTYEQYF
>.|TRBV6-5|13|.|TRBJ1-6
TGTGCCAGCAAGGGCCAGGGTAATTCACCCCTCCACTTT
CASKGQGNSPLHF
>TRBD2|TRBV19|14|.|TRBJ2-7
TGTGCCAGTAGTAACAGCGGGGGGGCCGGCGAGCAGTACTTC
CASSNSGGAGEQYF
>TRBD1|TRBV19|14|once|TRBJ1-6
TGTGCCAGTAGCACACAGGGGGCAGCTTCACCCCTCCACTTT
CASSTQGAASPLHF
>TRBD1|TRBV19|14|.|TRBJ2-2
TGTGCCAGTAGTTTCGGGACAGGGCCCGGGGAGCTGTTTTTT
CASSFGTGPGELFF
>.|TRBV24-1|14|.|TRBJ2-3
TGTGCCACCAGTAGGCAGGGAGTAGCAGATACGCAGTATTTT
CATSRQGVADTQYF
>.|TRBV18|13|.|TRBJ2-5
TGTGCCAGCTTCCAGGGGCTACAAGAGACCCAGTACTTC
CASFQGLQETQYF
>.|TRBV12-1|15|.|TRBJ2-1
TGTGCCAGCAGCGATTGGGCTAAAGCCTACAATGAGCAGTTCTTC
CASSDWAKAYNEQFF
>.|TRBV15|14|.|TRBJ2-7
TGTGCCACCAGCAGAGTCGACAGGCCCTACGAGCAGTACTTC
CATSRVDRPYEQYF
>TRBD2|TRBV4-2|19|.|TRBJ2-3
TGTGCCAGCAGCCAGCGCGCGGAGGGTCGTAGCGGGAGGACAGATACGCAGTATTTT
CASSQRAEGRSGRTDTQYF
>.|TRBV27|13|.|TRBJ1-1
TGTGCCAGCAGTTCGTACCCGACAGGTGAAGCTTTCTTT
CASSSYPTGEAFF